The text below deals with one T cell receptor beta chain. Its antigen remains unknown. Other nucleotide sequences from this sample produce the same CDR3. The data belong to a study of shared clonotypes between healthy human individuals. Some clones are missing from TCRdb's copy, which holds only in-frame ones; the method was immunoSEQ multiplex PCR. The table includes 1.6 million or so clones, about 98.5% detected once. Study-wide points: Depth of sequencing was expected to influence donor clonotype sharing.

The CDR3 is 16 residues long. Germline loops: CDR1 SGHTA, CDR2 FQGNSA. V lost 1 base, J lost 4 bases, and 7 bases stayed unmatched. V is TRBV7-2 and J is TRBJ2-1, with 7 bases lining up with TRBD2. This receptor was identified in a young man in good health. Sample: naive CD4+ T cells sorted from blood. Subset given: CD45RA+ positively selected. The CDR3 protein is CASSLVASGSYNEQFF. In DNA, the CDR3 is TGTGCCAGCAGCTTAGTAGCTAGCGGATCTTACAATGAGCAGTTCTTC.